This TCR beta chain emerged from a study of molecular identifiers for immune sequencing clone quantification. Study-level results: Effector cells kept over 98% of their molecules in clones above 20 RNA copies, while naive cells kept under 1% there.

Methods described previously, with TCR primers listed, were used for bulk TCR libraries. TCRdb ran MiXCR on the PCR reads and lists one entry per CDR3 protein. The sample has under 350,000 distinct CDR3 sequences, 24% seen once; the top ten hold roughly 0.7%. This clonotype was recorded many times. As yet, its antigen is unknown. Libraries from naive CD8 cells were generated from about 20,000 to 1,000,000 sorted cells (with 10%, 30% or 50% RNA). For naive CD8 T cells, sorting used the CD8+CD4-CCR7+CD45RA+ phenotype. This CDR3 comprises 15 residues. Germline V CDR1 and CDR2: SGHNT, YYREEE (reference sequence). Trimming stripped 2 bases from V and 4 bases from J, with 15 bases between.

The chain couples TRBV5-4 to TRBJ1-2; D call uncertain. The TCR comes from a human donor in good health. Some libraries in this study had Jurkat cell RNA spiked in. The sample consisted of naive CD8+ T cells from blood, with Jurkat cell RNA spiked in. The subset denotes: FACS-sorted CD8+CD4-CCR7+CD45RA+ naive T cells. The CDR3 loop reads CASSFVRGFSYGYTF. Written as DNA, the CDR3 is TGTGCCAGCAGCTTTGTCCGGGGATTCAGCTATGGCTACACCTTC.